This T cell receptor (beta chain) emerged from a study of T cells after yellow fever vaccination. Study findings and constraints: Reappearance after the booster was seen for most primary-vaccination clones, at 95% to 98% CD4 and around 88% CD8.

TCRdb independently ran MiXCR on the 5' RACE reads; one entry per CDR3 protein. Found here are approximately 260,000 distinct CDR3 sequences, roughly 5.6% of them singletons; the top ten hold around 3.5%. This clonotype was counted many times. The antigen is not known. Germline V gene data show CDR1 as KGHSH and CDR2 as LQKENI. CDR3 size: 14 residues. V trimming: 3 bases; J trimming: 4 bases; junction bases outside the gene matches: 3. This TCR was recovered from a man aged 18 to 29 who received the YFV17D yellow fever vaccine. The source was CD4+ T cells sorted from PBMCs, collected on the day of the yellow fever booster vaccination. The V and J genes are TRBV18 and TRBJ1-1; TRBD1 aligns across 9 bases. CDR3: CASSPGTGTTEAFF. The DNA for the CDR3 is TGTGCCAGCTCACCCGGGACAGGGACCACTGAAGCTTTCTTT.